This paragraph covers one TCR beta chain sequence. The antigen remains unidentified. The data derive from a study of vaccination and CD4 T cells after COVID-19. Overall study: Controls used CEFX viral epitopes (positive), HIV-1 Nef peptides (negative), or no peptide.

The treatment was: roughly nine-day PBMC culture with coronavirus spike peptide pools or control peptides (ViraFEST assay). Germline V CDR1 and CDR2: MNHEY, SVGAGI. This CDR3 region has 13 residues. The ends were cut back, 3 bases at V and 7 bases at J, with 7 bases in the middle. Oncomine TCR Beta short-read sequencing was applied to DNA from cultured CD4+ T cells. TCRdb passed the PCR reads through MiXCR, listing each CDR3 protein once. Among about 15,000 distinct CDR3 sequences listed, approximately 50% were seen once. This sequence originates from a human donor who had recovered from COVID-19. V is TRBV6-5 and J is TRBJ1-6, with no clear D. Sequences were obtained from CD4+ T cells from blood, cultured in vitro. The CDR3 spells CASSYRGNSPLHF. Written as DNA, the CDR3 is TGTGCCAGCAGTTATCGCGGCAATTCACCCCTCCACTTT.